What follows is one T cell receptor (beta chain) and its context. What this receptor recognizes is not known. Base qualities are not at hand, and no much larger clone is one base apart. The source of the sample is a study of T cells in Graves' hyperthyroidism and ophthalmopathy (dated by TCRdb to the late 2010s). Notes on the research overall: TCR V-J signatures able to tell the groups apart were searched for in a discovery cohort of 100 patients, of whom around 43 had Graves' ophthalmopathy and under 65 had stable Graves' hyperthyroidism. Whether ophthalmopathy could be predicted prospectively was tested in an independent validation cohort made up of some 20 hyperthyroidism patients plus 17 patients who later progressed to ophthalmopathy. The approximately 100 discovery patients were divided at random into training and test sets in a 7:3 ratio. The study also compared thyroid tissue and blood T-cell repertoires from several Graves' hyperthyroidism patients. Once sampling was done, hyperthyroidism patients were given methimazole at a starting dose of 30 mg daily, whereas ophthalmopathy patients were given high-dose intravenous methylprednisolone. The paper reports TCR Vbeta CDR3 sequencing of over 120 peripheral blood samples: around 45 ophthalmopathy, fewer than 85 hyperthyroidism and approximately 17 progressor patients.

Stable Graves' hyperthyroidism was defined as no progression to ophthalmopathy during 18 months of follow-up. The hyperthyroidism patients were between 18 and 65 years old and newly diagnosed, with a disease duration of less than 2 months. Exclusion was applied to patients with uncontrolled infections, other autoimmune diseases, pregnancy or lactation. Diagnoses relied on clinical symptoms, serum thyroxine and TRAb, thyroid ultrasound and orbital computed tomography. Total RNA was extracted with Trizol reagent, and quality was checked on an Agilent 2100 Bioanalyzer. Findings and caveats that apply to the study as a whole: No statistical method was used to set the sample size in advance, and investigators knew the group allocation. A 13 V-J signature model separated ophthalmopathy from stable hyperthyroidism, with approximately 86% sensitivity and approximately 81% specificity in cross-validation and 80%/75% in testing. During validation, the model predicted progression to ophthalmopathy a median of about 6.3 months ahead of onset, with more than 55% sensitivity and 72.22% specificity. Blood samples also contained most of the expanded thyroid clonotypes (frequency above 0.001), which suggests that blood repertoires may reflect thyroid immune responses.

The CDR3 goes from the cysteine to the phenylalanine over 14 residues. Only the CDR3 portion is preserved as DNA: 42 bases, with reading frame beginning at the first base. Looking up the germline V gene (reference sequence) yields CDR1 SEHNR and CDR2 FQNEAQ. V drops 1 base and J drops 3 bases, leaving 10 bases in between. TCR beta CDR3 regions were amplified from RNA transcripts. The TCR CDR3 was subjected to a first round of RT-PCR using the HTBI primer set and the Qiagen OneStep RT-PCR kit. The libraries were constructed in a second round of multiplex PCR and then size-selected and purified. Libraries were sequenced paired-end with 100 bp reads on an Illumina HiSeq2000. The study's own analysis went as follows. SOAPnuke was used to process the raw data, throwing out any read that contained adapters or uncalled bases, had a mean Phred below 15, or lacked an exact constant-primer or identifier match. COPE v1.2.5 was used to merge high-quality paired reads, and clonotypes were defined as unique nucleotide sequences. MiTCR v1.1 was used to align the clonotypes against IMGT TRBV, TRBD and TRBJ reference segments. The analysis included only V-J combinations with a frequency above 0.0001, which together covered roughly 99% of the repertoires. A TCS score was defined as the ratio between F50 (clonal expansion) and ExV (chaos), using BLOSUM62-based TCRdist between CDR3 peptides within each V-J. Welch's t-statistics and random forest reduced some 510 V-J features to 10 to 15, which were used in a naive Bayes classifier (R e1071). TCRdb reprocessed the public reads (quality trimming at Q25 with fastp, clone calling with MiXCR) and kept in-frame beta chains. Identical CDR3 protein sequences are pooled into one entry, listed with their most common genes and DNA. TCRdb, not the original authors, processed these V and J calls. The sample table shows approximately 590,000 distinct CDR3 sequences, and 40% to 55% are seen once. The biggest ten clones account for about 7.9% of the sample.

The source of this sequence is a woman younger than 30 with Graves' hyperthyroidism. Donor details come from another sample of the same person, matched by shared clones. The sequencing sample was made of peripheral blood or thyroid tissue (not recorded which). The chain is made from TRBV7-9 and TRBJ2-7; the D call is tentative, TRBD1 or TRBD2, as each matches 5 bases. The nucleotides are TGTGCCAGCAGCTTAGTGGGGACCATCTACGAGCAGTACTTC. Its product reads: CASSLVGTIYEQYF.